These 12 T cell receptor beta chains originate from one sample sequenced in a study of regulatory T cells in long-lasting Graves disease (dated by TCRdb to the early 2020s). Taken with the paper, the label for time point translates to: persistent/refractory GD, antithyroid drugs over 5 years with positive TRAb. For both TCR sequencing and RNA sequencing, RNA was extracted from PBMCs using TRIzol. Receptor libraries were prepared by multiplex PCR. Sequencing relied on an Illumina HiSeq 4000. TCR beta libraries were built with iRepertoire HTBI primers and Arm-PCR amplification of CDR3 regions. In TCRdb, the public reads were trimmed at Q25 with fastp and aligned with MiXCR, with productive beta chains retained. CDR3 protein duplicates are merged, each entry listing the most common genes and DNA. This sample lists under 350,000 distinct CDR3 sequences; roughly 21% were detected once. Roughly three fifths of the sample rests with the top ten.

Material: peripheral blood mononuclear cells (PBMCs), obtained when the disease was refractory, from a patient treated with antithyroid drugs. These receptor sequences come from a female donor with Graves disease.

Comment on this clonotype: A much larger clone lies a single base off, so this may be a read error. The chain uses TRBV6-1 and TRBJ2-1; 14 bases line up with TRBD2. The CDR3 is made up of 14 amino acids. The V and J ends lost 7 bases and 10 bases, in that order; junction bases with no gene match: 6. In germline, CDR1 is MNHNS, CDR2 SASEGT. This CDR3 is CASKLTSGRVEQFF. The CDR3, as DNA: TGTGCCAGCAAGCTGACTAGCGGGAGGGTCGAGCAGTTCTTC.

The chain uses TRBV19 and TRBJ1-5, with D possibly being TRBD1 (6 bases). The V end was cut by 0 bases, the J end by 5 bases, with 11 bases between. Germline CDR1 reads LNHDA; CDR2 reads SQIVND (reference sequence). There are 15 residues in the CDR3. The CDR3 region has the DNA TGTGCCAGTAGTATAGATCGGACAGCACATCAGCCCCAGCATTTT. It encodes CASSIDRTAHQPQHF.

As regards this clonotype: No conserved phenylalanine or tryptophan is present at the end of the CDR3, so a read error is the likely explanation. The rearrangement uses TRBV6-5 and TRBJ1-6, with D unresolved. In germline, CDR1 is MNHEY, CDR2 SVGAGI. V gave up 4 bases and J gave up 8 bases, with 18 bases separating them. This CDR3 contains 16 residues. CDR3 sequence reads: CASSFLPLDGDSPLHL. CDR3 sequence (DNA): TGTGCCAGCAGTTTCCTACCCCTTGATGGGGATTCACCCCTCCACTTA.

To note about this clonotype: A much larger clone differs from this one at a single base, so this may be a read error. J is TRBJ2-2 and V is TRBV20-1; D is uncertain. Trimming shortened V by 8 bases and J by 5 bases, and 9 bases separated the two germline ends. This CDR3 has 11 amino acids. Germline V gene data show CDR1 as DFQATT and CDR2 as SNEGSKA (reference sequence). The CDR3 DNA reads TGCAGTTCTAATGGGACCGGGGAGCTGTTTTTT. This gives the protein CSSNGTGELFF.

The rearrangement links TRBV5-5 to TRBJ2-1; 7 nucleotides align to TRBD2. The length of the CDR3 is 15 residues. CDR1 and CDR2 from the germline V gene are SGHKS and YYEKEE (reference sequence). V was pared by 1 base and J by 7 bases, with 8 bases of the junction left unmatched. The CDR3 spells CASSLTSVRRNEQFF. CDR3 in DNA: TGTGCCAGCAGCTTGACTAGCGTTCGGAGGAATGAGCAGTTCTTC.

The V and J genes are TRBV5-4 and TRBJ2-7; 12 bases fit TRBD2. Trimming took 4 bases from V and 6 from J; bases not matched to a gene: 5. CDR3 length equals 14 residues. Germline CDR1 and CDR2: SGHNT and YYREEE (reference sequence). CDR3 sequence: CASSLTSGGFEQYF. In DNA form, the CDR3 reads TGTGCCAGCAGCCTCACTAGCGGGGGGTTCGAGCAGTACTTC.

This clonotype has ten or more counts. The CDR3 DNA reads TGTGCCAGCAGGGACAGCTGGGGCAATCAGCCCCAGCATTTT. The encoded protein is CASRDSWGNQPQHF. The chain combines TRBV6-2 or TRBV6-3 with TRBJ1-5, with a weak D call TRBD1 (6 bases). Germline V lookup: CDR1 MNHEY, CDR2 SVGEGT. CDR3 length: 14 amino acids. The V gene lost 6 bases and the J gene lost 2 bases, with 11 bases spanning the gap.

In its sample, this clonotype was seen many times. Written as DNA, the CDR3 is TGTGCCACCAGAACAGGGGGCGATAACACCGGGGAGCTGTTTTTT. This codes for CATRTGGDNTGELFF. This chain links TRBV28 with TRBJ2-2; 9 nucleotides match TRBD1. J lost 2 bases, V lost 10 bases, and 8 bases had no gene match. This CDR3 region has 15 residues. Germline lookup yields CDR1 MDHEN and CDR2 SYDVKM. The variable domain in full, with the rest retrieved from reference TRBV28 and TRBJ2-2, is DVKVTQSSRYLVKRTGEKVFLECVQDMDHENMFWYRQDPGLGLRLIYFSYDVKMKEKGDIPEGYSVSREKKERFSLILESASTNQTSMYLCATRTGGDNTGELFFGEGSRLTVL.

This clonotype was observed many times. The V and J genes are TRBV6-1 and TRBJ2-2; TRBD1 matches at 8 bases. The CDR3 runs to 15 residues. The V segment lost 6 bases and the J segment 3 bases; nucleotides outside the gene matches: 6. Germline V CDR1 and CDR2: MNHNS, SASEGT. CDR3 bases: TGTGCCAGCAGCACCCAGGGGGCGGACACCGGGGAGCTGTTTTTT. Its protein product is CASSTQGADTGELFF.

This clonotype has just a few counts. The chain links TRBV12-3 or TRBV12-4 to TRBJ1-5; D perhaps matches TRBD1 (5 bases). Trimming cost V 6 bases and J 5 bases, with 14 bases left between them. This CDR3 contains 14 residues. The CDR3, as DNA: TGTGCCAGCAGCTTGAGCAGGGAGGATCAGCCCCAGCATTTT. This encodes CASSLSREDQPQHF.

The chain carries TRBV6-1 and TRBJ2-7; 9 bases match TRBD2. Germline values: CDR1 MNHNS, CDR2 SASEGT. The CDR3 spans 13 residues. The V gene end was trimmed by 3 bases and the J gene end by 4 bases; junction bases not matched to a gene: 1. The CDR3 sequence: CASSDSGSYEQYF. CDR3 nucleotides: TGTGCCAGCAGTGATAGCGGGAGTTACGAGCAGTACTTC.

This clonotype was counted many times. The chain has TRBV28 and TRBJ2-7; D is unclear. Per germline, CDR1 MDHEN and CDR2 SYDVKM. The ends were cut back, 7 bases at V and 2 bases at J, with 12 bases in the middle. This CDR3 has 13 amino acids. CDR3 nucleotides: TGTGCCAGCACGGACGGACGGGCCTACGAGCAGTACTTC. Amino acid sequence: CASTDGRAYEQYF.